This T cell receptor beta chain was documented in a study of persistence of HIV-infected CD4 T cells. Study-level findings and limits: Bulk TCR data could not be restricted to HIV-1-infected CMV-responding cells.

Points on this clone: No antigen is known for it.

The immunoSEQ assay was version 4, run in survey mode. Produced via immunoSEQ multiplex PCR; TCRdb's table is partial and in-frame only. The top ten hold around 6% of the sample, which has fewer than 35,000 clones, around 76% seen once. The stimulus was lysate of CMV-infected fibroblasts, roughly 9.2 ug/mL. Memory cells lacking CD40L and CD69 with high CD45RO were sorted. The CDR3 totals 14 residues. V was shortened by 3 bases and J by 8 bases, with 16 bases between the two germline ends. Germline V CDR1 and CDR2: LNHDA, SQIVND (reference sequence). The sequencing used CD4+ T cells sorted from PBMCs after approximately 18-hour stimulation, collected from a patient who received antiretroviral therapy. The gene calls are TRBV19 and TRBJ1-2, with D maybe TRBD1 (5 bases). The source of this sequence is an adult woman with HIV who was CMV-seropositive. Here the CDR3 reads CASSMVVWRGGYTF. The CDR3 DNA sequence: TGTGCCAGTAGTATGGTCGTGTGGCGGGGCGGCTACACCTTC. The complete variable domain, with remaining parts taken from reference TRBV19 and TRBJ1-2, reads DGGITQSPKYLFRKEGQNVTLSCEQNLNHDAMYWYRQDPGQGLRLIYYSQIVNDFQKGDIAEGYSVSREKKESFPLTVTSAQKNPTAFYLCASSMVVWRGGYTFGSGTRLTVV.